This T cell receptor beta chain was identified in a study of cytomegalovirus exposure and HLA in healthy donors. Per the germline V gene, CDR1 is MNHEY and CDR2 is SVGAGI. The V end was cut by 4 bases, the J end by 9 bases, with 7 bases between. The CDR3 loop spans 11 amino acids. Researchers ran the PCR with 60 Vbeta and 13 Jbeta primers. The table came from immunoSEQ multiplex PCR; TCRdb's copy has only in-frame clones and leaves some out. The sample lists 95,000 to 150,000 clones; around 66% were seen once. The table lists this clone with a count of one. The sample was PBMCs. The TCR comes from a middle-aged woman in good health and CMV-seropositive. This chain connects TRBV6-5 to TRBJ2-1; unclear D gene. The DNA of the CDR3 is TGTGCCAGCAGTTCCAGTCGTGAGCAGTTCTTC. Its protein is CASSSSREQFF.